Listed below are T cell receptor beta chains from one sample, sequenced in a study of shared clonotypes between healthy human individuals. Sequencing was performed with immunoSEQ multiplex PCR; in TCRdb, only in-frame clones are kept and a portion is missing. This sample has some 630,000 clones; about 96% occur once, and the top ten carry roughly 0.12%. The material sequenced was naive CD8+ T cells sorted from blood. All receptors derive from a young woman in good health. Both conserved end residues are part of each CDR3. The D gene is left open where the match is weak. Size tells how often a clone was seen (once, few, many) or the class of an expanded clone, and some rows leave it out.

V gene: TRBV19; CDR3 length: 15; J gene: TRBJ2-2; D gene: NA; clone size: NA; CDR3 protein: CASSPDRERTGELFF; CDR3 DNA: TGTGCCAGTAGTCCTGACAGAGAGCGGACCGGGGAGCTGTTTTTT
V gene: TRBV27; CDR3 length: 17; J gene: TRBJ2-3; D gene: NA; clone size: NA; CDR3 protein: CASSLTRRSSVTDTQYF; CDR3 DNA: TGTGCCAGCAGTTTAACCCGCCGCTCTAGCGTCACAGATACGCAGTATTTT
V gene: TRBV7-9; CDR3 length: 15; J gene: TRBJ2-1; D gene: TRBD2; clone size: NA; CDR3 protein: CASSFAGLADNEQFF; CDR3 DNA: TGTGCCAGCAGCTTCGCGGGACTAGCGGACAATGAGCAGTTCTTC
V gene: TRBV5-4; CDR3 length: 13; J gene: TRBJ1-1; D gene: NA; clone size: NA; CDR3 protein: CASSLKGNTEAFF; CDR3 DNA: TGTGCCAGCAGCTTGAAGGGGAACACTGAAGCTTTCTTT
V gene: TRBV27; CDR3 length: 14; J gene: TRBJ2-3; D gene: NA; clone size: NA; CDR3 protein: CASSLGRDHRTQYF; CDR3 DNA: TGTGCCAGCAGTTTAGGGCGGGATCACCGTACGCAGTATTTT
V gene: TRBV5-1; CDR3 length: 12; J gene: TRBJ1-2; D gene: NA; clone size: few; CDR3 protein: CASTGDSYGYTF; CDR3 DNA: TGCGCCAGCACGGGGGATTCGTATGGCTACACCTTC
V gene: TRBV10-3; CDR3 length: 14; J gene: TRBJ2-7; D gene: NA; clone size: NA; CDR3 protein: CAITENLIRPQQYF; CDR3 DNA: TGTGCCATCACCGAAAACCTTATTAGGCCGCAGCAGTACTTC
V gene: TRBV19; CDR3 length: 14; J gene: TRBJ2-1; D gene: NA; clone size: NA; CDR3 protein: CASSWGGLPNEQFF; CDR3 DNA: TGTGCCAGTAGTTGGGGAGGACTCCCTAATGAGCAGTTCTTC
V gene: TRBV10-3; CDR3 length: 19; J gene: TRBJ1-3; D gene: NA; clone size: NA; CDR3 protein: CAISESTAIRVELRNTIYF; CDR3 DNA: TGTGCCATCAGTGAGTCGACCGCTATCCGCGTGGAGTTGAGAAACACCATATATTTT
V gene: TRBV6-5; CDR3 length: 14; J gene: TRBJ1-2; D gene: NA; clone size: NA; CDR3 protein: CASSYSATNYGYTF; CDR3 DNA: TGTGCCAGCAGTTACTCGGCCACTAACTATGGCTACACCTTC
V gene: TRBV6-6; CDR3 length: 15; J gene: TRBJ1-2; D gene: TRBD1; clone size: NA; CDR3 protein: CASSYFGTGADGYTF; CDR3 DNA: TGTGCCAGCAGTTACTTCGGTACAGGGGCGGATGGCTACACCTTC
V gene: TRBV27; CDR3 length: 15; J gene: TRBJ2-7; D gene: TRBD2; clone size: NA; CDR3 protein: CASSFVAGEDNEQYF; CDR3 DNA: TGTGCCAGCAGTTTCGTAGCGGGAGAGGACAACGAGCAGTACTTC
V gene: TRBV16; CDR3 length: 11; J gene: TRBJ2-5; D gene: NA; clone size: NA; CDR3 protein: CASSQQETQYF; CDR3 DNA: TGTGCCAGCAGCCAACAAGAGACCCAGTACTTC
V gene: TRBV4-1; CDR3 length: 17; J gene: TRBJ2-1; D gene: TRBD2; clone size: NA; CDR3 protein: CASSLRTSGSSYNEQFF; CDR3 DNA: TGCGCCAGCAGCCTTAGGACTAGCGGGAGTTCCTACAATGAGCAGTTCTTC
V gene: TRBV6-7; CDR3 length: 18; J gene: TRBJ2-1; D gene: NA; clone size: NA; CDR3 protein: CASSVHSGGGAKYNEQFF; CDR3 DNA: TGTGCCAGCAGTGTCCACTCGGGTGGCGGGGCAAAGTACAATGAGCAGTTCTTC
V gene: TRBV2; CDR3 length: 15; J gene: TRBJ2-3; D gene: TRBD1; clone size: NA; CDR3 protein: CASPSGTGMADTQYF; CDR3 DNA: TGTGCCAGCCCATCCGGGACAGGGATGGCAGATACGCAGTATTTT
V gene: TRBV5-5; CDR3 length: 17; J gene: TRBJ1-4; D gene: TRBD1; clone size: NA; CDR3 protein: CASSLTPDRATNEKLFF; CDR3 DNA: TGTGCCAGCAGCTTGACACCCGACAGGGCTACTAATGAAAAACTGTTTTTT
V gene: TRBV2; CDR3 length: 16; J gene: TRBJ2-2; D gene: NA; clone size: NA; CDR3 protein: CASSGEAGEGTGELFF; CDR3 DNA: TGTGCCAGCAGTGGAGAAGCAGGGGAAGGGACCGGGGAGCTGTTTTTT
V gene: TRBV10-1; CDR3 length: 16; J gene: TRBJ2-7; D gene: TRBD2; clone size: NA; CDR3 protein: CASSDSPGLAGSEQYF; CDR3 DNA: TGCGCCAGCAGTGATTCCCCGGGACTAGCGGGTTCGGAGCAGTACTTC
V gene: TRBV5-1; CDR3 length: 17; J gene: TRBJ1-2; D gene: TRBD1; clone size: NA; CDR3 protein: CASSTDRAYRGDYGYTF; CDR3 DNA: TGCGCCAGCAGCACGGACAGGGCTTACCGAGGGGACTATGGCTACACCTTC
V gene: TRBV7-9; CDR3 length: 18; J gene: TRBJ2-5; D gene: TRBD2; clone size: NA; CDR3 protein: CASSPGRNEREGQETQYF; CDR3 DNA: TGTGCCAGCAGCCCTGGAAGGAACGAGCGGGAGGGTCAAGAGACCCAGTACTTC
V gene: TRBV28; CDR3 length: 13; J gene: TRBJ2-7; D gene: NA; clone size: NA; CDR3 protein: CASSLSEIYEQYF; CDR3 DNA: TGTGCCAGCAGTTTATCTGAGATCTACGAGCAGTACTTC
V gene: TRBV9; CDR3 length: 14; J gene: TRBJ1-2; D gene: NA; clone size: NA; CDR3 protein: CASSVGDDNYGYTF; CDR3 DNA: TGTGCCAGCAGCGTAGGGGACGACAACTATGGCTACACCTTC
V gene: TRBV7-9; CDR3 length: 12; J gene: TRBJ1-4; D gene: NA; clone size: NA; CDR3 protein: CASSSRLEKLFF; CDR3 DNA: TGTGCCAGCAGCTCACGACTCGAAAAACTGTTTTTT
V gene: TRBV6-1; CDR3 length: 14; J gene: TRBJ2-5; D gene: TRBD2; clone size: NA; CDR3 protein: CAGNSGIDQETQYF; CDR3 DNA: TGTGCCGGAAATAGCGGGATAGATCAAGAGACCCAGTACTTC
V gene: TRBV7-9; CDR3 length: 14; J gene: TRBJ2-7; D gene: NA; clone size: NA; CDR3 protein: CASSLATTTYEQYF; CDR3 DNA: TGTGCCAGCAGCTTAGCCACGACCACCTACGAGCAGTACTTC
V gene: TRBV11-2; CDR3 length: 16; J gene: TRBJ2-1; D gene: NA; clone size: NA; CDR3 protein: CASSPSPGSSYNEQFF; CDR3 DNA: TGTGCCAGCAGCCCTTCACCGGGGAGCTCCTACAATGAGCAGTTCTTC
V gene: TRBV27; CDR3 length: 13; J gene: TRBJ2-7; D gene: NA; clone size: NA; CDR3 protein: CASGVLGSYEQYF; CDR3 DNA: TGTGCCAGCGGGGTGTTAGGGTCCTACGAGCAGTACTTC
V gene: TRBV28; CDR3 length: 15; J gene: TRBJ2-1; D gene: NA; clone size: NA; CDR3 protein: CASSHAGEARNEQFF; CDR3 DNA: TGTGCCAGCAGCCACGCCGGGGAAGCGAGGAATGAGCAGTTCTTC
V gene: TRBV4-1; CDR3 length: 14; J gene: TRBJ1-1; D gene: NA; clone size: NA; CDR3 protein: CASSQHLLNTEAFF; CDR3 DNA: TGCGCCAGCAGCCAACACCTTCTTAACACTGAAGCTTTCTTT
V gene: TRBV27; CDR3 length: 16; J gene: TRBJ2-1; D gene: TRBD2; clone size: NA; CDR3 protein: CASSSLGGRASNEQFF; CDR3 DNA: TGTGCCAGCAGTTCCCTGGGGGGGAGGGCCAGCAATGAGCAGTTCTTC
V gene: TRBV5-1; CDR3 length: 19; J gene: TRBJ1-1; D gene: NA; clone size: NA; CDR3 protein: CASSLGQDHPTVLNTEAFF; CDR3 DNA: TGCGCCAGCAGCTTGGGACAGGATCATCCTACCGTCCTGAACACTGAAGCTTTCTTT
V gene: TRBV28; CDR3 length: 16; J gene: TRBJ1-4; D gene: NA; clone size: NA; CDR3 protein: CASSLSLRGPIEKLFF; CDR3 DNA: TGTGCCAGCAGTTTATCCCTTCGGGGACCGATCGAAAAACTGTTTTTT
V gene: TRBV28; CDR3 length: 14; J gene: TRBJ2-7; D gene: TRBD2; clone size: NA; CDR3 protein: CASSLYSGWYEQYF; CDR3 DNA: TGTGCCAGCAGTTTGTATAGCGGGTGGTACGAGCAGTACTTC
V gene: TRBV6-5; CDR3 length: 15; J gene: TRBJ2-1; D gene: TRBD2; clone size: NA; CDR3 protein: CASSYGLAGAHEQFF; CDR3 DNA: TGTGCCAGCAGTTACGGGCTAGCGGGAGCACATGAGCAGTTCTTC
V gene: TRBV27; CDR3 length: 13; J gene: TRBJ2-7; D gene: NA; clone size: NA; CDR3 protein: CASSPSGFHEQYF; CDR3 DNA: TGTGCCAGCAGTCCCTCCGGGTTCCACGAGCAGTACTTC
V gene: TRBV6-1; CDR3 length: 15; J gene: TRBJ2-7; D gene: TRBD2; clone size: NA; CDR3 protein: CASTPWTSGSYEQYF; CDR3 DNA: TGTGCCAGCACCCCATGGACTAGCGGCTCCTACGAGCAGTACTTC
V gene: TRBV4-1; CDR3 length: 15; J gene: TRBJ2-7; D gene: TRBD1; clone size: NA; CDR3 protein: CASSQADRGDYEQYF; CDR3 DNA: TGCGCCAGCAGCCAGGCTGACAGGGGGGATTACGAGCAGTACTTC
V gene: TRBV28; CDR3 length: 14; J gene: TRBJ2-7; D gene: TRBD2; clone size: NA; CDR3 protein: CASRTSWSSYEQYF; CDR3 DNA: TGTGCCAGCAGGACTAGCTGGAGCTCCTACGAGCAGTACTTC
V gene: TRBV5-6; CDR3 length: 14; J gene: TRBJ2-4; D gene: NA; clone size: NA; CDR3 protein: CASSLGQAKNIQYF; CDR3 DNA: TGTGCCAGCAGCTTGGGACAGGCGAAAAACATTCAGTACTTC
V gene: TRBV5-8; CDR3 length: 14; J gene: TRBJ2-5; D gene: NA; clone size: NA; CDR3 protein: CASSGGRQQETQYF; CDR3 DNA: TGTGCCAGCAGCGGAGGTCGTCAGCAAGAGACCCAGTACTTC
V gene: TRBV2; CDR3 length: 13; J gene: TRBJ2-7; D gene: NA; clone size: NA; CDR3 protein: CASSDRTSYEQYF; CDR3 DNA: TGTGCCAGCAGTGATAGAACCTCCTACGAGCAGTACTTC
V gene: TRBV5-6; CDR3 length: 14; J gene: TRBJ2-7; D gene: NA; clone size: NA; CDR3 protein: CASSSSLTSYEQYF; CDR3 DNA: TGTGCCAGCAGCTCCAGCCTGACTAGTTACGAGCAGTACTTC
V gene: TRBV5-1; CDR3 length: 14; J gene: TRBJ2-1; D gene: NA; clone size: NA; CDR3 protein: CASSLGLGDNEQFF; CDR3 DNA: TGCGCCAGCAGCTTAGGGTTAGGTGACAATGAGCAGTTCTTC
V gene: TRBV7-9; CDR3 length: 13; J gene: TRBJ2-7; D gene: TRBD1; clone size: NA; CDR3 protein: CASRGQGFYEQYF; CDR3 DNA: TGTGCCAGCCGAGGACAGGGATTCTACGAGCAGTACTTC
V gene: TRBV10-2; CDR3 length: 13; J gene: TRBJ2-7; D gene: NA; clone size: NA; CDR3 protein: CASSIAEIYEQYF; CDR3 DNA: TGCGCCAGCAGTATCGCGGAGATCTACGAGCAGTACTTC
V gene: TRBV5-4; CDR3 length: 16; J gene: TRBJ2-3; D gene: NA; clone size: NA; CDR3 protein: CASSPGQPYPTDTQYF; CDR3 DNA: TGTGCCAGCAGCCCCGGACAGCCATATCCCACCGATACGCAGTATTTT
V gene: TRBV10-3; CDR3 length: 16; J gene: TRBJ2-1; D gene: TRBD2; clone size: NA; CDR3 protein: CAISEAPAGGRNEQFF; CDR3 DNA: TGTGCCATCAGTGAGGCTCCAGCGGGAGGGCGAAATGAGCAGTTCTTC
V gene: TRBV19; CDR3 length: 15; J gene: TRBJ2-2; D gene: NA; clone size: NA; CDR3 protein: CASSIAQGNTGELFF; CDR3 DNA: TGTGCCAGTAGTATAGCACAGGGAAACACCGGGGAGCTGTTTTTT
V gene: TRBV10-1; CDR3 length: 15; J gene: TRBJ1-1; D gene: NA; clone size: NA; CDR3 protein: CASSESGRENTEAFF; CDR3 DNA: TGCGCCAGCAGTGAGTCGGGCAGGGAGAACACTGAAGCTTTCTTT
V gene: TRBV13; CDR3 length: 16; J gene: TRBJ2-3; D gene: NA; clone size: NA; CDR3 protein: CASSPRGGIGTDTQYF; CDR3 DNA: TGTGCCAGCAGCCCTAGGGGCGGGATCGGCACAGATACGCAGTATTTT
V gene: TRBV19; CDR3 length: 18; J gene: TRBJ2-5; D gene: NA; clone size: NA; CDR3 protein: CASSIGALGTDLEETQYF; CDR3 DNA: TGTGCCAGTAGTATCGGAGCTCTTGGGACCGACCTCGAAGAGACCCAGTACTTC
V gene: TRBV6-4; CDR3 length: 17; J gene: TRBJ2-3; D gene: TRBD2; clone size: NA; CDR3 protein: CASSELALAGPMDTQYF; CDR3 DNA: TGTGCCAGCAGTGAACTGGCGCTAGCGGGACCGATGGATACGCAGTATTTT
V gene: TRBV5-6; CDR3 length: 14; J gene: TRBJ1-2; D gene: NA; clone size: NA; CDR3 protein: CASSLMGAPHGYTF; CDR3 DNA: TGTGCCAGCAGCTTAATGGGGGCCCCCCACGGCTACACCTTC
V gene: TRBV13; CDR3 length: 16; J gene: TRBJ2-3; D gene: TRBD2; clone size: NA; CDR3 protein: CASSPRTSGRTDTQYF; CDR3 DNA: TGTGCCAGCAGCCCTAGGACTAGCGGGAGAACAGATACGCAGTATTTT
V gene: TRBV4-1; CDR3 length: 16; J gene: TRBJ2-5; D gene: TRBD2; clone size: NA; CDR3 protein: CASSPIAGVNQETQYF; CDR3 DNA: TGCGCCAGCAGCCCCATAGCGGGAGTTAACCAAGAGACCCAGTACTTC
V gene: TRBV27; CDR3 length: 14; J gene: TRBJ2-7; D gene: NA; clone size: NA; CDR3 protein: CASSLGRSTYEQYF; CDR3 DNA: TGTGCCAGCAGTCTTGGACGTTCCACCTACGAGCAGTACTTC
V gene: TRBV7-8; CDR3 length: 13; J gene: TRBJ2-1; D gene: NA; clone size: NA; CDR3 protein: CASSLYPEIVKFF; CDR3 DNA: TGTGCCAGCAGCCTTTACCCCGAGATTGTGAAGTTCTTC
V gene: TRBV27; CDR3 length: 18; J gene: TRBJ2-1; D gene: TRBD2; clone size: NA; CDR3 protein: CASSWVLPSGRAYNEQFF; CDR3 DNA: TGTGCCAGCAGTTGGGTTTTGCCTAGCGGGAGGGCCTACAATGAGCAGTTCTTC